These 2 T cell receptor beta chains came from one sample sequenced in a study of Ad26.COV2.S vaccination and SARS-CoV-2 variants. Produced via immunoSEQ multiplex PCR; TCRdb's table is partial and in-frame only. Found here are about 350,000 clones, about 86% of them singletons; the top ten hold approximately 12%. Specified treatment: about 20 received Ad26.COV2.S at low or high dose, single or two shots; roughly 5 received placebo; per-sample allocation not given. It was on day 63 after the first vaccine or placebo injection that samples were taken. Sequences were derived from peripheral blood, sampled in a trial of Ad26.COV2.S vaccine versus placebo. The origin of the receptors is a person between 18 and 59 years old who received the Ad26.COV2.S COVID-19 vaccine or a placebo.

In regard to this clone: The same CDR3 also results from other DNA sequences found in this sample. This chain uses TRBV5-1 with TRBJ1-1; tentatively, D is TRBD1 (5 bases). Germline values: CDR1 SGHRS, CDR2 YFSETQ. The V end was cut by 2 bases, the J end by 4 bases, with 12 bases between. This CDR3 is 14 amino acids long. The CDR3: CASSLGQGGTEAFF. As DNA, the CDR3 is TGCGCCAGCAGCTTAGGGCAGGGAGGCACTGAAGCTTTCTTT.

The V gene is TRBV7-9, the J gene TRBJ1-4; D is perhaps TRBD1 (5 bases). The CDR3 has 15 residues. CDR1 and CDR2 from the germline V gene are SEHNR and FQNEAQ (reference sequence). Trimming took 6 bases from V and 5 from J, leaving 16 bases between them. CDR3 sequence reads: CASRSTGTENEKLFF. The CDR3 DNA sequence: TGTGCCAGCAGATCGACCGGGACGGAGAATGAAAAACTGTTTTTT.